This T cell receptor beta chain was retrieved from a study of T cells in Graves' hyperthyroidism and ophthalmopathy. Study-level findings and limits: Progression to ophthalmopathy was predicted a median of 6.5 months early.

Amplified regions were TCR beta CDR3 sequences from RNA transcripts. A set of HTBI primers served as the primers for a first-round RT-PCR of the TCR CDR3. Via MiXCR, TCRdb re-called the multiplex PCR reads, giving one row per CDR3 protein. The sample carries around 350,000 distinct CDR3 sequences, about 18% recorded once. Subjects aged 18 to 65 presented with newly diagnosed hyperthyroidism of less than 2 months' duration. This clonotype has at least ten counts. What it binds is unknown. The TCR sequence derives from a woman between 18 and 29 years old with Graves' hyperthyroidism. Sequences were obtained from blood.

The chain's CDR3 is CASNQDRSYEQYF. The CDR3 DNA sequence: TGTGCCAGCAATCAGGACAGGTCCTACGAGCAGTACTTC. This chain links TRBV2 with TRBJ2-7; TRBD1 matches at 7 bases. The CDR3 spans 13 residues. Germline CDR1 and CDR2: SNHLY and FYNNEI. V was clipped by 7 bases and J by 1 base; unmatched bases: 4.